The 5 T cell receptor beta chains below come from one sample, sequenced in a study of blood T cell repertoires in COVID-19. TCRdb keeps only in-frame clones here, not all; method: immunoSEQ multiplex PCR. The data show about 200,000 clones, roughly 91% seen once. The sample taken for sequencing was PBMCs or T cells enriched from blood (not recorded which). Source of these receptors: a woman aged 30 to 39 with acute COVID-19.

The CDR3 is CASSRADGYEQYF. CDR3 sequence (DNA): TGTGCCAGCTCACGAGCGGACGGATACGAGCAGTACTTC. J is TRBJ2-7 and V is TRBV18, with a weak D call TRBD2 (5 bases). Trimming took 4 bases from V and 4 from J, leaving 11 bases between them. Germline V gene sequence: CDR1 KGHSH, CDR2 LQKENI. CDR3 size: 13 residues.

V is TRBV7-2 and J is TRBJ2-2; D is perhaps TRBD1 (6 bases). The CDR3 loop spans 14 amino acids. The germline CDR1 and CDR2 sequences are SGHTA and FQGNSA. Trimming removed 4 bases at V and 8 bases at J, with 14 bases between. CDR3: CASSSQGFAGELFF. For the CDR3, the DNA is TGTGCCAGCAGCTCCCAGGGGTTTGCGGGGGAGCTGTTTTTT.

The J gene is TRBJ2-3, the V gene TRBV20-1; TRBD1 agrees at 7 bases. CDR1 and CDR2 from the germline V gene are DFQATT and SNEGSKA (reference sequence). The CDR3 is made up of 15 amino acids. Trimming took 3 bases from V and 2 from J; bases not matched to a gene: 8. DNA for the CDR3: TGCAGTGCTAGTTCTGCAGGGGGAGTCACAGATACGCAGTATTTT. Encoded protein: CSASSAGGVTDTQYF.

V usage is TRBV2 and J usage is TRBJ2-7; D call uncertain. Per germline, CDR1 SNHLY and CDR2 FYNNEI. V was trimmed by 3 bases and J by 3 bases, leaving 12 bases between them. The CDR3 covers 14 residues. Here the CDR3 reads CASSETPLVYEQYF. In DNA form, the CDR3 reads TGTGCCAGCAGTGAGACACCCTTAGTCTACGAGCAGTACTTC. The entire variable domain, with the rest obtained from reference TRBV2 and TRBJ2-7, is as follows: EPEVTQTPSHQVTQMGQEVILRCVPISNHLYFYWYRQILGQKVEFLVSFYNNEISEKSEIFDDQFSVERPDGSNFTLKIRSTKLEDSAMYFCASSETPLVYEQYFGPGTRLTVT.

This chain joins TRBV3-1 (or the pseudogene TRBV3-2) and TRBJ2-5; maybe TRBD1 (5 bases). This CDR3 region has 14 residues. V shed 2 bases and J shed 6 bases, with 13 bases lying between them. The germline CDR1 and CDR2 sequences are LGHDT and YNNKEL (reference sequence). DNA of the CDR3: TGTGCCAGCAGCCAAAGAGTAGGGGCCAAGACCCAGTACTTC. Encoded protein: CASSQRVGAKTQYF.